The 16 T cell receptor beta chains presented below share a single source sample, sequenced in a study of shared clonotypes between healthy human individuals. Clones were sequenced by immunoSEQ multiplex PCR, and TCRdb holds only the in-frame ones, with some missing. The table has 2 million to 2.5 million clones, less than 95% seen once; the top ten hold 0.37%. Input material: naive CD4+ T cells from PBMCs. Specified subset: CD45RA+ positively selected. The receptors come from a man younger than 30 in good health. Some clones in this sample may be carry-over from other donors' samples.

A remark on this clone: At the DNA level, this CDR3 is encoded by other sequences in the same sample as well. Here the CDR3 reads CASSLPGETQYF. CDR3 DNA: TGTGCCAGCAGCTTACCCGGGGAGACCCAGTACTTC. V usage is TRBV7-9 and J usage is TRBJ2-5; unclear D gene. With 2 bases removed from V and 5 bases from J, the gap between germline ends came to 6 bases. In germline, CDR1 is SEHNR, CDR2 FQNEAQ (reference sequence). CDR3 size: 12 residues.

The chain couples TRBV14 to TRBJ1-2; D is uncertain. Trimming removed 1 base at V and 8 bases at J, with 14 bases between. The CDR3 spans 14 residues. Germline CDR1 and CDR2: SGHDN and FVKESK. The CDR3 region is CASSQGVGPWGYTF. CDR3 bases: TGTGCCAGCAGCCAAGGGGTAGGGCCCTGGGGCTACACCTTC.

This clone was counted once. The chain links TRBV5-4 to TRBJ2-2, with D unresolved. V was pared by 0 bases and J by 8 bases, with 11 bases between. This CDR3 has 14 residues. Germline values: CDR1 SGHNT, CDR2 YYREEE (reference sequence). The CDR3 nucleotides read TGTGCCAGCAGCTTGGGACCTCTTGGGGGGGAGCTGTTTTTT. This gives the protein CASSLGPLGGELFF.

V and J are TRBV2 and TRBJ1-4, with D tentatively TRBD1 (5 bases). This CDR3 is built from 16 residues. Looked up from germline, CDR1 is SNHLY and CDR2 is FYNNEI. The germline V and J ends were trimmed by 10 bases and 0 bases, with 18 bases remaining between them. The CDR3 sequence: CATGGGVDSTNEKLFF. The CDR3, as DNA: TGTGCCACGGGGGGAGGAGTTGACTCAACTAATGAAAAACTGTTTTTT.

This clone was detected only a few times. The V call is TRBV5-4, the J call TRBJ1-2, with unresolved D. Germline-derived CDR1 and CDR2 are SGHNT and YYREEE (reference sequence). V lost 4 bases and J lost 7, with 14 bases in between. This CDR3 region has 13 residues. The CDR3 sequence: CASSTEAVVGYTF. The CDR3 DNA reads TGTGCCAGCAGCACGGAGGCCGTCGTTGGCTACACCTTC.

The chain combines TRBV28 with TRBJ1-5; 7 bases fit TRBD1. Per germline, CDR1 MDHEN and CDR2 SYDVKM. The CDR3 loop spans 15 amino acids. J was trimmed by 9 bases and V by 4 bases; bases with no gene match: 12. The CDR3 bases are TGTGCCAGCAGTTCACAGGGGTCACCCCGGGGGCCCCAGCATTTT. Protein sequence: CASSSQGSPRGPQHF.

The DNA for the CDR3 is TGTGCCAGCAGCTTCACAGTGGGGACTAGGGGCCAAGAGACCCAGTACTTC. This gives the protein CASSFTVGTRGQETQYF. This rearrangement joins TRBV7-9 to TRBJ2-5; 8 bases agree with TRBD2. Germline lookup yields CDR1 SEHNR and CDR2 FQNEAQ (reference sequence). The CDR3 is 17 amino acids. V shed 3 bases and J 1 base; nucleotides not matched to a gene: 10.

The chain employs TRBV6-4 and TRBJ1-1; D not resolved. V lost 6 bases to trimming and J lost 10 bases, with 9 bases between them. This CDR3 contains 10 residues. Germline CDR1 and CDR2: MRHNA and SNTAGT. The CDR3 loop reads CASRAELAFF. In DNA form, the CDR3 reads TGTGCCAGCAGGGCAGAGTTAGCTTTCTTT.

The J gene is TRBJ2-3, the V gene TRBV4-3; no definite D call. The CDR3 runs 14 residues. Trimming pared 3 bases from V and 0 bases from J, leaving 7 bases between. Germline V gives CDR1 LGHNA, CDR2 YSLEER. The CDR3 nucleotides read TGCGCCAGCAGCCATCAAAAGAGCACAGATACGCAGTATTTT. This codes for CASSHQKSTDTQYF.

As DNA, the CDR3 is TGTGCCAGCAGTTTATGGGGACAGGGAGACGTTCAGCCCCAGCATTTT. Residues: CASSLWGQGDVQPQHF. The genes are TRBV28 and TRBJ1-5, with 9 bases matching TRBD1. The ends lost 0 bases at V and 6 bases at J; junction bases unmatched: 6. Germline lookup yields CDR1 MDHEN and CDR2 SYDVKM. This CDR3 is 16 amino acids long.

The chain recombines TRBV19 with TRBJ1-4; D gene uncertain. V lost 3 bases, J lost 3 bases, and 8 bases lay in between. The CDR3 runs to 14 residues. Germline CDR1 is LNHDA and CDR2 is SQIVND (reference sequence). The CDR3 reads CASSIWQANEKLFF. The CDR3, as DNA: TGTGCCAGTAGTATTTGGCAGGCTAATGAAAAACTGTTTTTT.

V is TRBV28 and J is TRBJ2-7, with D perhaps TRBD1 or TRBD2 (5 bases each). This CDR3 is 13 amino acids long. The germline V and J ends were trimmed by 5 bases and 5 bases, with 13 bases remaining between them. Per germline, CDR1 MDHEN and CDR2 SYDVKM. In nucleotides, the CDR3 is TGTGCCAGCAGTCCTGGGACCAACAACGAGCAGTACTTC. Translating it yields CASSPGTNNEQYF.

This clone was seen a single time. This sequence joins TRBV30 and TRBJ2-7; D is perhaps TRBD2 (6 bases). The CDR3 length is 13 residues. The V end was cut by 3 bases, the J end by 2 bases, with 11 bases between. Germline CDR1 is GTSNPN and CDR2 is SVGIG (reference sequence). The CDR3 nucleotides are TGTGCCTGGAGCCGGGACTTTGCCTACGAGCAGTACTTC. This gives the protein CAWSRDFAYEQYF.

The chain joins TRBV7-9 to TRBJ2-7; 11 bases line up with TRBD1. The germline V gene encodes CDR1 SEHNR and CDR2 FQNEAQ (reference sequence). The CDR3 is made up of 15 amino acids. Germline trimming cut 5 bases from V and 7 bases from J; bases unmatched to any gene: 10. CDR3 bases: TGTGCCAGCAGCCCTGAGGACAGGGGGCGCCGGGAGCAGTACTTC. It is translated as CASSPEDRGRREQYF.

The rearrangement uses TRBV29-1 and TRBJ2-2; 14 bases agree with TRBD2. J was trimmed by 4 bases and V by 4 bases; bases with no gene match: 14. There are 19 residues in the CDR3. CDR1 and CDR2 (germline): SQVTM, ANQGSEA. CDR3 protein: CSVAGLAGELVWGTGELFF. CDR3 nucleotides: TGCAGCGTTGCGGGACTAGCGGGAGAATTGGTCTGGGGCACCGGGGAGCTGTTTTTT.

This clone was seen a single time. The J gene is TRBJ1-2, the V gene TRBV5-6; no clear D. The CDR3 loop spans 13 amino acids. Trimming shortened V by 4 bases and J by 2 bases, and 9 bases separated the two germline ends. CDR1 and CDR2 (germline): SGHDT, YYEEEE. In DNA, the CDR3 is TGTGCCAGCAGCCCGGCGGGGAACTATGGCTACACCTTC. Protein product: CASSPAGNYGYTF. Combining the CDR3 with reference TRBV5-6 and TRBJ1-2 gives the whole variable domain DAGVTQSPTHLIKTRGQQVTLRCSPKSGHDTVSWYQQALGQGPQFIFQYYEEEERQRGNFPDRFSGHQFPNYSSELNVNALLLGDSALYLCASSPAGNYGYTFGSGTRLTVV.